This is a list of T cell receptor beta chains from one sample in a study of blood T cells in healthy people across ages. TCRdb re-analysed the 5' RACE reads in MiXCR, keeping a single row per CDR3 protein. This table holds some 900,000 distinct CDR3 sequences, about 48% found once. The specimen sequenced was blood. The receptor source for this set is a man aged 30 to 45 in good health. Each CDR3 is given with its conserved first and last residue. A D gene is named only where the DNA matches it firmly. Rows may omit the clone size; those that give it use once, few, many or a size class.

j_gene,len,abundance,v_gene,d_gene,CDR3aa,CDR3nt
TRBJ2-5,15,-,TRBV4-3,TRBD1,CASSKGQGALETQYF,TGCGCCAGCAGCAAGGGACAGGGGGCTTTAGAGACCCAGTACTTC
TRBJ2-5,15,-,TRBV20-1,-,CSARDRGTIKETQYF,TGCAGTGCTAGAGATCGCGGCACAATAAAAGAGACCCAGTACTTC
TRBJ2-1,15,-,TRBV7-7,-,CASSLGSGAVEEQFF,TGTGCTAGCAGCTTAGGATCAGGGGCCGTCGAGGAGCAGTTCTTC
TRBJ2-7,14,-,TRBV10-3,TRBD1,CAIGDRGSSYEQYF,TGTGCCATCGGGGACAGGGGCAGCTCCTACGAGCAGTACTTC
TRBJ2-5,13,-,TRBV27,-,CASSWTVQETQYF,TGTGCCAGCAGTTGGACAGTACAAGAGACCCAGTACTTC
TRBJ2-1,15,-,TRBV20-1,TRBD2,CSGPVFGSGSREQFF,TGCAGTGGCCCGGTATTTGGTAGCGGGAGTCGTGAGCAGTTCTTC
TRBJ2-5,13,few,TRBV5-5,-,CASSLELAETQYF,TGTGCCAGCAGCTTGGAACTAGCAGAGACCCAGTACTTC
TRBJ1-3,16,-,TRBV6-5,-,CASSSRQVLSGNTIYF,TGTGCCAGCAGTTCCCGACAGGTCCTCTCTGGAAACACCATATATTTT
TRBJ2-3,12,-,TRBV25-1,-,CASSAQKDTQYF,TGTGCCAGCAGTGCGCAGAAAGATACGCAGTATTTT
TRBJ2-6,13,few,TRBV29-1,-,CSVSSSGANVLTF,TGCAGCGTGTCAAGCTCTGGGGCCAACGTCCTGACTTTC
TRBJ1-5,16,-,TRBV4-1,TRBD1,CASSQPDRDGNQPQHF,TGCGCCAGCAGCCAACCAGACAGGGACGGCAATCAGCCCCAGCATTTT
TRBJ2-1,14,few,TRBV20-1,TRBD2,CSARDAGGYNEQFF,TGCAGTGCTAGAGATGCGGGAGGCTACAATGAGCAGTTCTTC
TRBJ2-1,14,once,TRBV5-1,-,CASSPDSPYNEQFF,TGCGCCAGCAGCCCGGACTCTCCCTACAATGAGCAGTTCTTC
TRBJ2-7,14,-,TRBV6-5,-,CASSYPGILYEQYF,TGTGCCAGCAGTTACCCAGGGATCCTCTACGAGCAGTACTTC
TRBJ1-4,14,few,TRBV29-1,-,CSVEERGSGEKLFF,TGCAGCGTTGAAGAGAGAGGGTCGGGTGAAAAACTGTTTTTT
TRBJ2-7,14,-,TRBV7-6,TRBD1,CASSSQDRVGEQYF,TGTGCCAGCAGCTCACAGGACAGGGTGGGTGAGCAGTACTTC
TRBJ2-7,14,once,TRBV14,-,CASSRRDGPYEQYF,TGTGCCAGCAGCCGCCGGGACGGCCCCTACGAGCAGTACTTC
TRBJ2-1,13,-,TRBV29-1,-,CSVGHVILDEQFF,TGCAGCGTGGGACACGTTATACTCGATGAGCAGTTCTTC
TRBJ2-3,13,-,TRBV6-6,TRBD2,CASRPNWGGTQYF,TGTGCCAGCCGACCGAACTGGGGGGGTACGCAGTATTTT
TRBJ2-1,13,-,TRBV11-2,-,CASSPILGNEQFF,TGTGCCAGCAGCCCCATCCTAGGGAATGAGCAGTTCTTC
TRBJ1-2,16,many,TRBV4-2,-,CASSQEGEADNYGYTF,TGTGCCAGCAGCCAAGAGGGAGAAGCGGATAACTATGGCTACACCTTC
TRBJ2-7,13,-,TRBV7-9,-,CASREVSSYEQYF,TGTGCCAGCAGGGAGGTGAGCTCCTACGAGCAGTACTTC
TRBJ2-5,15,-,TRBV7-9,TRBD1,CASSSTGTGVNEQYF,TGTGCCAGCAGCTCAACCGGGACAGGGGTCAATGAGCAGTACTTC
TRBJ1-1,20,-,TRBV25-1,-,CASSAPGRGDRGAEFPEAFF,TGTGCCAGCAGTGCCCCAGGGAGAGGGGATAGGGGCGCGGAGTTCCCTGAAGCTTTCTTT
TRBJ1-2,16,-,TRBV4-1,-,CASSQAGTLMGYGYTF,TGCGCCAGCAGCCAAGCTGGGACCCTGATGGGCTATGGCTACACCTTC
TRBJ1-2,13,-,TRBV5-6,-,CASSVEINYGYTF,TGTGCCAGCAGCGTGGAGATTAACTATGGCTACACCTTC
TRBJ2-1,13,few,TRBV2,TRBD1,CAIVRQGYNEQFF,TGTGCCATCGTCCGACAGGGCTACAATGAGCAGTTCTTC
TRBJ2-4,15,once,TRBV11-2,-,CASSPDRFVKNIQYF,TGTGCCAGCAGCCCCGACAGGTTTGTCAAAAACATTCAGTACTTC
TRBJ1-4,15,-,TRBV4-2,-,CASSQPTVPNEKLFF,TGTGCCAGCAGCCAACCGACAGTGCCTAATGAAAAACTGTTTTTT
TRBJ1-2,13,-,TRBV7-3,TRBD1,CASSPTDRAGYTF,TGTGCCAGCAGCCCAACCGACAGGGCTGGCTACACCTTC
TRBJ2-3,15,-,TRBV7-2,TRBD1,CASSRWGQGTDTQYF,TGTGCCAGCAGCCGCTGGGGACAGGGCACAGATACGCAGTATTTT
TRBJ1-1,14,-,TRBV9,-,CASSVDKGLGEAFF,TGTGCCAGCAGCGTAGACAAGGGGCTTGGTGAAGCTTTCTTT
TRBJ1-6,14,few,TRBV2,-,CASSVSAGSSPLHF,TGTGCCAGCAGTGTTTCGGCAGGCTCCTCACCCCTCCACTTT
TRBJ2-3,12,-,TRBV30,-,CAWSLTGQTQYF,TGTGCCTGGAGTCTTACAGGGCAGACGCAGTATTTT
TRBJ2-1,15,-,TRBV7-9,TRBD2,CASSLGLAGVNGQFF,TGTGCCAGCAGCCTGGGACTAGCGGGGGTTAATGGGCAGTTCTTC
TRBJ2-3,17,few,TRBV24-1,TRBD1,CATSDSRGTQSTDTQYF,TGTGCCACCAGTGATTCCAGGGGGACACAGAGCACAGATACGCAGTATTTT
TRBJ1-1,14,-,TRBV20-1,-,CSALIPGSNTEAFF,TGCAGTGCTCTAATCCCGGGGTCCAACACTGAAGCTTTCTTT
TRBJ1-1,13,-,TRBV29-1,TRBD1,CSVRGGWGTEAFF,TGCAGCGTCAGGGGGGGATGGGGCACTGAAGCTTTCTTT
TRBJ1-1,12,-,TRBV7-9,-,CASSSRGNEAFF,TGTGCCAGCAGCTCCCGGGGGAATGAAGCTTTCTTT
TRBJ2-5,16,-,TRBV6-6,-,CASSQSRERLLETQYF,TGTGCCAGCAGCCAGTCCAGGGAGAGGCTTCTGGAGACCCAGTACTTC
TRBJ2-7,14,-,TRBV5-1,-,CASSSERGQYEQYF,TGCGCCAGCAGCTCCGAGCGGGGACAATACGAGCAGTACTTC
TRBJ2-5,16,-,TRBV7-3,TRBD1,CASSLGQGVYQETQYF,TGTGCCAGCAGCCTGGGACAGGGCGTATATCAAGAGACCCAGTACTTC
TRBJ2-3,16,few,TRBV11-2,TRBD2,CASSLGAAGGPDTQYF,TGTGCCAGCAGCTTAGGGGCGGCGGGGGGGCCAGATACGCAGTATTTT
TRBJ1-2,17,-,TRBV4-1,TRBD1,CASSNRGQGDFLYGYTF,TGCGCCAGCAGCAACCGAGGACAGGGGGATTTCCTCTATGGCTACACCTTC
TRBJ2-7,12,-,TRBV20-1,-,CSVPGVRYEQYF,TGCAGTGTCCCAGGGGTTAGGTACGAGCAGTACTTC
TRBJ2-5,14,-,TRBV5-5,-,CASSQGRLMETQYF,TGTGCCAGCAGTCAGGGTCGTCTGATGGAGACCCAGTACTTC
TRBJ1-2,14,many,TRBV10-3,TRBD1,CAISVGQGTYGYTF,TGTGCCATCAGTGTAGGACAGGGTACCTATGGCTACACCTTC
TRBJ2-1,18,few,TRBV4-1,TRBD1,CASSHLRGQGWTYNEQFF,TGCGCCAGCAGCCACCTTAGGGGACAGGGGTGGACTTACAATGAGCAGTTCTTC
TRBJ2-2,16,-,TRBV5-1,TRBD1,CASSLVKTGTAGELFF,TGCGCCAGCAGCTTGGTAAAGACAGGGACCGCCGGGGAGCTGTTTTTT
TRBJ2-4,14,-,TRBV7-2,TRBD1,CASTIPGQKNIQYF,TGTGCCAGCACCATTCCGGGACAGAAAAACATTCAGTACTTC
TRBJ2-7,16,-,TRBV4-2,TRBD2,CASSQLRGGRNNEQYF,TGTGCCAGCAGTCAACTCCGCGGGGGGCGCAACAACGAGCAGTACTTC
TRBJ1-5,15,-,TRBV2,TRBD1,CASSVGTTGKQPQHF,TGTGCCAGCAGTGTGGGAACGACAGGGAAACAGCCCCAGCATTTT
TRBJ2-5,16,few,TRBV7-2,TRBD2,CASSLNGGGYQETQYF,TGTGCCAGCAGCTTAAACGGGGGGGGCTATCAAGAGACCCAGTACTTC